Presented here are 15 T cell receptor beta chains from one specimen sequenced in a study of blood T cell repertoires in COVID-19. Here immunoSEQ multiplex PCR was the method, and the copy in TCRdb shows in-frame clones only, minus some. In the table there are more than 250,000 clones, around 80% of which are singletons. Specimen: peripheral blood. These receptors all come from a woman between 45 and 60 years old with acute or convalescent COVID-19.

The CDR3 DNA sequence: TGTGCCAGCGGATACAGGGGTAGAGAAAACATTCAGTACTTC. It specifies CASGYRGRENIQYF. This chain uses TRBV6-5 with TRBJ2-4; the match to TRBD1 covers 7 bases. The length of the CDR3 is 14 residues. J was trimmed by 5 bases and V by 8 bases; bases with no gene match: 9. In germline, CDR1 is MNHEY, CDR2 SVGAGI.

V usage is TRBV19 and J usage is TRBJ1-1; D unclear. CDR3 size: 13 residues. Germline CDR1 is LNHDA and CDR2 is SQIVND (reference sequence). V was pared by 7 bases and J by 5 bases, with 14 bases between. The CDR3 region has the DNA TGTGCCAGTAATACGCGTGTGGTGACTGAAGCTTTCTTT. It yields the protein CASNTRVVTEAFF.

The sample holds one count of this clone. The chain combines TRBV19 with TRBJ2-7, with 7 bases identical to TRBD2. This CDR3 has 16 residues. The V gene end was trimmed by 1 base and the J gene end by 0 bases; junction bases not matched to a gene: 6. Germline V CDR1 and CDR2: LNHDA, SQIVND (reference sequence). CDR3 coding DNA: TGTGCCAGTAGTATAGCAATTACTAGCGCCTCCTACGAGCAGTACTTC. Its protein product is CASSIAITSASYEQYF.

The chain employs TRBV5-5 and TRBJ2-1, with 12 nucleotides matching TRBD2. CDR3 length equals 15 residues. Trimming took 3 bases from V and 14 from J; bases not matched to a gene: 12. The germline CDR1 and CDR2 sequences are SGHKS and YYEKEE (reference sequence). The CDR3 DNA is TGTGCCAGCAGCTCCCGGACTAGCGGGGAGATTTTGGAGTTCTTC. Protein sequence: CASSSRTSGEILEFF.

V gene TRBV6-5 combines with J gene TRBJ1-5; the D gene is possibly TRBD1 (6 bases). Trimming took off 8 bases at V and 6 bases at J, with 14 bases between the two ends. The CDR3 is 13 residues long. Germline V gene lookup returns CDR1 MNHEY and CDR2 SVGAGI. The CDR3 bases are TGTGCCAGCCAAGTTACGACAGGTCAGCCCCAGCATTTT. Translated, it gives CASQVTTGQPQHF.

The J gene is TRBJ2-1, the V gene TRBV5-4, with 7 positions matching TRBD2. Per germline, CDR1 SGHNT and CDR2 YYREEE (reference sequence). The length of the CDR3 is 15 residues. Trimming removed 2 bases from V and 1 base from J; junction bases left unmatched: 3. DNA of the CDR3: TGTGCCAGCAGCTTCGGCGGGGGTTCCTACAATGAGCAGTTCTTC. It codes for CASSFGGGSYNEQFF. Combining the CDR3 with reference TRBV5-4 and TRBJ2-1 gives the whole variable domain ETGVTQSPTHLIKTRGQQVTLRCSSQSGHNTVSWYQQALGQGPQFIFQYYREEENGRGNFPPRFSGLQFPNYSSELNVNALELDDSALYLCASSFGGGSYNEQFFGPGTRLTVL.

The genes are TRBV14 and TRBJ1-1; D is unresolved. V dropped 1 base and J dropped 11 bases, with 14 bases sitting between them. The CDR3 is 13 residues long. Germline V gene data show CDR1 as SGHDN and CDR2 as FVKESK. The CDR3 DNA sequence: TGTGCCAGCAGCCAAGCGCGGGGTTCGCAGGCTTTCTTT. Protein product: CASSQARGSQAFF.

The rearrangement joins TRBV24-1 to TRBJ2-5, with TRBD2 matching 9 bases. The germline gives CDR1 KGHDR, CDR2 SFDVKD. V shed 4 bases, J shed 5 bases, and the junction held 16 bases outside the gene matches. CDR3 length: 18 residues. As DNA, the CDR3 is TGTGCCACCAGTGAGCTCCCCGGGCGGGGGGGCGTTTTGGAGACCCAGTACTTC. Translating gives CATSELPGRGGVLETQYF.

The chain combines TRBV5-5 with TRBJ2-2, with TRBD2 identical over 8 bases. Trimming took 1 base from V and 5 from J; bases not matched to a gene: 10. The CDR3 runs to 17 residues. Germline CDR1 is SGHKS and CDR2 is YYEKEE (reference sequence). In nucleotides, the CDR3 is TGTGCCAGCAGCTTGAGGGGCGGGAGGAGGCAAACCGGGGAGCTGTTTTTT. It specifies CASSLRGGRRQTGELFF.

The chain is built from TRBV7-9 and TRBJ1-1; possible D gene TRBD1, 5 bases. This CDR3 region has 12 residues. Germline V gene sequence: CDR1 SEHNR, CDR2 FQNEAQ (reference sequence). Trimming cost V 8 bases and J 0 bases, with 7 bases left between them. The DNA for the CDR3 is TGTGCCAGCCTACAGGTGAACACTGAAGCTTTCTTT. Translation gives CASLQVNTEAFF.

J is TRBJ2-2 and V is TRBV7-3, with 7 positions matching TRBD2. V trimming: 2 bases; J trimming: 5 bases; junction bases outside the gene matches: 5. The germline V gene has CDR1 SGHTA and CDR2 FQGTGA. The CDR3 extends over 15 amino acids. The CDR3 spells CASSLGRERTGELFF. Written as DNA, the CDR3 is TGTGCCAGCAGCTTAGGGCGGGAGAGGACCGGGGAGCTGTTTTTT.

This clone has just one count. This chain joins TRBV18 and TRBJ2-1; D is possibly TRBD1 (6 bases). There are 15 residues in the CDR3. From germline, CDR1 is KGHSH and CDR2 LQKENI. V was clipped by 3 bases and J by 7 bases, with 16 bases between them. DNA of the CDR3: TGTGCCAGCTCACCCTATCAAAAACAGGGAAATGAGCAGTTCTTC. Protein sequence: CASSPYQKQGNEQFF. The entire variable domain, with the rest obtained from reference TRBV18 and TRBJ2-1, is as follows: NAGVMQNPRHLVRRRGQEARLRCSPMKGHSHVYWYRQLPEEGLKFMVYLQKENIIDESGMPKERFSAEFPKEGPSILRIQQVVRGDSAAYFCASSPYQKQGNEQFFGPGTRLTVL.

The chain links TRBV5-1 to TRBJ2-1, with D possibly TRBD2 on 6 matching bases. There are 14 residues in the CDR3. CDR1 and CDR2 (germline): SGHRS, YFSETQ. The V end lost 2 bases, the J end lost 7 bases, and 13 bases lay between the germline ends. In DNA, the CDR3 is TGCGCCAGCAGCTTATTGTCTAGCGATAATGAGCAGTTCTTC. Amino acids: CASSLLSSDNEQFF. Combining the CDR3 with reference TRBV5-1 and TRBJ2-1 gives the whole variable domain KAGVTQTPRYLIKTRGQQVTLSCSPISGHRSVSWYQQTPGQGLQFLFEYFSETQRNKGNFPGRFSGRQFSNSRSEMNVSTLELGDSALYLCASSLLSSDNEQFFGPGTRLTVL.

This clone was detected a few times. The chain joins TRBV7-2 to TRBJ1-1; no clear D gene. This CDR3 comprises 13 residues. Germline assignment: CDR1 SGHTA and CDR2 FQGNSA. Between the trimmed V and J ends, which lost 1 base and 3 bases, there was a span of 6 bases. CDR3 coding DNA: TGTGCCAGCAGCTTAGACACCCACACTGAAGCTTTCTTT. As protein: CASSLDTHTEAFF.

J is TRBJ2-2 and V is TRBV6-5; TRBD2 is a possible D gene (6 bases). CDR3 size: 14 residues. CDR1 and CDR2 (germline): MNHEY, SVGAGI. Trimming left V 3 bases short and J 7 bases short, with 12 bases between. CDR3 nucleotide sequence: TGTGCCAGCAGTTATTCGGAGGGTGTCGGGGAGCTGTTTTTT. Encoded protein: CASSYSEGVGELFF.